This TCR beta chain was retrieved from a study of metastatic and nonmetastatic thyroid tumors. At the level of the study: Repertoire comparisons spanned blood and tumor or nodule tissue from malignant and benign thyroid patients.

Until they underwent thyroid surgery, no patient had received any treatment. Notes on this clone: Its antigen is not known.

Germline assignment: CDR1 SGHAT and CDR2 FQDESV (reference sequence). The CDR3 totals 13 residues. The V gene lost 1 base and the J gene lost 6 bases, with 9 bases spanning the gap. As handled by the study authors: Clinicopathological groups differed in CDR3, with these differences serving to build a distant-metastasis classifier for papillary thyroid cancer. TCRdb re-clonotyped the PCR reads via MiXCR. V and J calls and clone size were set by TCRdb, not the authors. The sample carries 15,000 or so clones, approximately 32% recorded once. The study, taken as a whole, reports: A significant increase in TCR beta diversity was reportedly seen in malignant thyroid tumors relative to benign nodules, in blood and tumor.

The sequencing sample was made of tumor tissue. This sequence was found in a female donor with papillary thyroid cancer or a benign thyroid nodule (not recorded which). Some clones in this sample may be carry-over from other donors' samples. The rearrangement uses TRBV11-1 and TRBJ1-2; perhaps TRBD1 as D (5 bases). The CDR3: CASSLVGGNGYTF. The CDR3 DNA is TGTGCCAGCAGCTTAGTCGGGGGAAATGGCTACACCTTC. The whole variable domain, filled in from reference TRBV11-1 and TRBJ1-2, reads EAEVAQSPRYKITEKSQAVAFWCDPISGHATLYWYRQILGQGPELLVQFQDESVVDDSQLPKDRFSAERLKGVDSTLKIQPAELGDSAMYLCASSLVGGNGYTFGSGTRLTVV.